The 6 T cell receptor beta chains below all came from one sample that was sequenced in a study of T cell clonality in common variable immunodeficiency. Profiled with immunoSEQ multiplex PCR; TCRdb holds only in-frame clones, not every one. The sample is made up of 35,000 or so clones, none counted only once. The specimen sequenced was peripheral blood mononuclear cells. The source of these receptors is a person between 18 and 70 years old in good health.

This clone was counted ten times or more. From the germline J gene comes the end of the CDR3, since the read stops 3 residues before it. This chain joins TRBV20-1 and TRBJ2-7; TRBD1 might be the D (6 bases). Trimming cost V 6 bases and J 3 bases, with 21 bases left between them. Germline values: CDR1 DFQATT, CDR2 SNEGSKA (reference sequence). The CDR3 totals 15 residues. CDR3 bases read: TGCAGTGCACTGGACAGTGGGACGGCAAACTACGAG. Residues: CSALDSGTANYE. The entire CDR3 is CSALDSGTANYEQYF.

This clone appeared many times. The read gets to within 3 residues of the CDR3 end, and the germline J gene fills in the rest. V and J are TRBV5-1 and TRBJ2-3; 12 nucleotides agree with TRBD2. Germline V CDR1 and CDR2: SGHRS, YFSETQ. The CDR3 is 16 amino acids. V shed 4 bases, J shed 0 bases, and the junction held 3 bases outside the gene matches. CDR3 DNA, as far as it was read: TGCGCCAGCAGCCTCGGGACTAGCGGGAGCACAGATACG. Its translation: CASSLGTSGSTDT. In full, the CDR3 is CASSLGTSGSTDTQYF.

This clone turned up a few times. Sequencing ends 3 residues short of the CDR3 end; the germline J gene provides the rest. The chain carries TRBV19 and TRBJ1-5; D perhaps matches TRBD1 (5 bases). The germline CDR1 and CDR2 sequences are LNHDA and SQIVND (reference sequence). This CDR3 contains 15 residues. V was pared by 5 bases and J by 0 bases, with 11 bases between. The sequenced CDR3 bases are TGTGCCAGTAGTCTTCGACAGCCTAGCAATCAGCCC. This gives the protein CASSLRQPSNQP. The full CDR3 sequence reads CASSLRQPSNQPQHF.

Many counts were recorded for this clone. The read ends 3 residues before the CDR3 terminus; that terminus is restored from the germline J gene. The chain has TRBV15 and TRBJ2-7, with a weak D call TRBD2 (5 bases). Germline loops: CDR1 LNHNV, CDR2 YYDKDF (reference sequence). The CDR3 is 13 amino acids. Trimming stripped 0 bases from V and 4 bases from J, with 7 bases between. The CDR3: CATSRDRGYEQYF. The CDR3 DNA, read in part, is TGTGCCACCAGCAGAGATCGAGGGTACGAG.

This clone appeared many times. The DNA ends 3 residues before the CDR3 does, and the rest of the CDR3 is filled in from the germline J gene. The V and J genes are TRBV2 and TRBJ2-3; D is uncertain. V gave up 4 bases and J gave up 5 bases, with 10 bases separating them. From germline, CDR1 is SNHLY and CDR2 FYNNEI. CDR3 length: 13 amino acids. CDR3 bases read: TGTGCCAGCAGTGGTGAGTCGGGAGATACG. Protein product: CASSGESGDT. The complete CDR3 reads CASSGESGDTQYF.

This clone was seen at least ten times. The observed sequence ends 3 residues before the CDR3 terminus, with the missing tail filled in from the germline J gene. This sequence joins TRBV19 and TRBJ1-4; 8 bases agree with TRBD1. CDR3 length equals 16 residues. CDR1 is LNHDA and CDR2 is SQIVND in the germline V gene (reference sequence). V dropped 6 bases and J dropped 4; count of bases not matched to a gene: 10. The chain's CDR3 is CASRDRPGQVNEKLFF. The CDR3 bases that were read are TGTGCCAGTAGAGATCGCCCGGGACAGGTTAATGAAAAA.